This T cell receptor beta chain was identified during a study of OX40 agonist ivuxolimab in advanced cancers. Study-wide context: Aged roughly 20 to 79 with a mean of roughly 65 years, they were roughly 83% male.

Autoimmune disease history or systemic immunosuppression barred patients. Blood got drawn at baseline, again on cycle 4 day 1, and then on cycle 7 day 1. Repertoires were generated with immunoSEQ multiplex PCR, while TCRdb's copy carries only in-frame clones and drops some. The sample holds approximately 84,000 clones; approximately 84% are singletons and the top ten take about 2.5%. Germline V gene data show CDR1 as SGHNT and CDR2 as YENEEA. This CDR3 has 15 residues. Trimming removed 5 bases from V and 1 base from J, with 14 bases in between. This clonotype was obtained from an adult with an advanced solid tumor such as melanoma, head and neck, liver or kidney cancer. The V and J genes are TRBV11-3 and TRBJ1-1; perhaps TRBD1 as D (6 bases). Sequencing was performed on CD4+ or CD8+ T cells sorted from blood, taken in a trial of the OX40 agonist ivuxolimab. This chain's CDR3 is CASSATGQGNTEAFF. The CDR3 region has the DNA TGTGCCAGCAGCGCCACAGGGCAGGGGAACACTGAAGCTTTCTTT.